The clone carrying this T cell receptor (beta chain) was recorded a few times. A TCRbeta library incorporating unique molecular identifiers was prepared. One entry per CDR3 protein results from TCRdb running MiXCR on the PCR reads. Seen here are 170,000 or so distinct CDR3 sequences, more than 6.5% observed once, and the top ten hold approximately 3%. This record belongs to a study of T-cell reconstitution after alpha-beta-depleted transplantation in children. CDR1 and CDR2 from the germline V gene are MDHEN and SYDVKM. Between the trimmed V and J ends, which lost 2 bases and 0 bases, there was a span of 16 bases. This CDR3 region has 17 residues.

This rearrangement joins TRBV28 to TRBJ1-1, with a possible D match to TRBD1 (5 bases). The sequence derives from a human donor who donated a stem cell graft to a child with Wiskott-Aldrich syndrome. Sequencing used PBMCs from the stem cell graft donor, obtained from the stem cell graft. CDR3 nucleotide sequence: TGTGCCAGCAGTTTACCCCTTGGGGGGGGAATGAACACTGAAGCTTTCTTT. Protein: CASSLPLGGGMNTEAFF.